What follows describes a single T cell receptor beta chain. The data stem from a study of T cell changes during pregnancy in multiple sclerosis. CDR1 is LNHDA and CDR2 is SQIVND in the germline V gene (reference sequence). The V end lost 6 bases, the J end lost 1 base, and 13 bases lay between the germline ends. The CDR3 contains 15 residues. The repertoire was sequenced with immunoSEQ multiplex PCR; TCRdb's copy has only in-frame clones and lacks some. The data show about 44,000 clones, with 85% to 95% seen just once and over 0.45% held by the top ten. This sequence joins TRBV19 and TRBJ2-1, with TRBD2 as a possible D gene (5 bases). The receptor's source is a female donor with multiple sclerosis, enrolled in a pregnancy study. Sequenced here: CD4+ T cells from peripheral blood mononuclear cells, sampled in the third trimester of pregnancy. CDR3 sequence: CASREGPASYNEQFF. The CDR3 DNA sequence: TGTGCCAGTAGAGAGGGTCCCGCATCCTACAATGAGCAGTTCTTC.